This entry lists 18 T cell receptor beta chains sequenced from one sample in a study of regulatory T cells in long-lasting Graves disease (dated by TCRdb to the early 2020s). The time point label on this specimen signifies: newly diagnosed GD, antithyroid drugs for less than 3 months. For both TCR sequencing and RNA sequencing, RNA was extracted from PBMCs in TRIzol. Libraries were built with multiplex PCR. TCRdb lists the instrument as Illumina HiSeq 4000. CDR3 regions were amplified by Arm-PCR with iRepertoire HTBI primers to construct TCR beta libraries. TCRdb trimmed public reads at Q25 via fastp, called clones via MiXCR and kept in-frame beta chains. For every CDR3 protein sequence, its rows merge into one entry that carries the most common genes and DNA. This sample lists about 380,000 distinct CDR3 sequences; roughly a sixth were detected once. The top ten clones comprise about 20% of the sample.

This specimen was peripheral blood mononuclear cells (PBMCs), taken at new diagnosis, from a patient treated with antithyroid drugs. These receptors were obtained from a female donor with Graves disease.

On this clonotype itself: Possible read error: a much larger clone is one base away. The chain combines TRBV6-1 with TRBJ2-7, with D possibly being TRBD2 (5 bases). Germline CDR1 MNHNS, CDR2 SASEGT. The germline V and J ends were trimmed by 1 base and 2 bases, with 9 bases remaining between them. CDR3 size: 14 residues. The DNA for the CDR3 is TGTGCCAGCAGTGAAGGCGGACTCCCCTACGAGCAGTACTTC. Encoded protein: CASSEGGLPYEQYF.

This clonotype was counted ten times or more. The rearrangement joins TRBV7-9 to TRBJ2-7; 8 bases are shared with TRBD2. Germline lookup yields CDR1 SEHNR and CDR2 FQNEAQ (reference sequence). The ends lost 5 bases at V and 1 base at J; junction bases unmatched: 10. This CDR3 has 16 residues. DNA for the CDR3: TGTGCCAGCAGCCTGACGAGCGGGAGTAGATCCTACGAGCAGTACTTC. Residues: CASSLTSGSRSYEQYF.

This clonotype appeared many times. This chain uses TRBV2 with TRBJ1-5; the D gene is possibly TRBD1 (6 bases). With 0 bases removed from V and 3 bases from J, the gap between germline ends came to 15 bases. The CDR3 has 17 amino acids. Germline lookup yields CDR1 SNHLY and CDR2 FYNNEI. The CDR3 DNA follows: TGTGCCAGCAGTGAAGCGTGGCGGGGGGCTCTCAATCAGCCCCAGCATTTT. Its protein is CASSEAWRGALNQPQHF.

The table lists this clonotype with many counts. The chain joins TRBV4-1 to TRBJ1-1; D unresolved. CDR1 is MGHRA, CDR2 YSYEKL, per germline. The germline V and J ends were trimmed by 3 bases and 1 base, with 12 bases remaining between them. This CDR3 is 15 amino acids long. CDR3 bases: TGCGCCAGCAGCCACCTTAGGACGGGGAACACTGAAGCTTTCTTT. Its protein product is CASSHLRTGNTEAFF.

The table lists this clonotype with many counts. The chain recombines TRBV28 with TRBJ1-5; perhaps TRBD1 as D (6 bases). Germline CDR1 MDHEN, CDR2 SYDVKM. The CDR3 loop spans 16 amino acids. V was trimmed by 5 bases and J by 7 bases, leaving 21 bases between them. CDR3 sequence reads: CASSPQTGPRGQPQHF. CDR3 DNA sequence: TGTGCCAGCAGTCCCCAGACAGGCCCCAGGGGACAGCCCCAGCATTTT.

This clonotype came up a few times. This chain joins TRBV7-2 and TRBJ2-1; 9 bases match TRBD2. There are 16 residues in the CDR3. With 5 bases clipped from V and 5 bases from J, the junction kept 10 bases outside the gene matches. Germline V gives CDR1 SGHTA, CDR2 FQGNSA. The CDR3 nucleotides are TGTGCCAGCAGCCCGGTAGCGGGAGTGGTCGACAATGAGCAGTTCTTC. Translating it yields CASSPVAGVVDNEQFF.

The chain employs TRBV6-2 or TRBV6-3 and TRBJ2-7; D perhaps matches TRBD2 (6 bases). The CDR3 spans 16 residues. Trimming took 5 bases from V and 0 from J, leaving 17 bases between them. The germline V gene encodes CDR1 MNHEY and CDR2 SVGEGT. CDR3 DNA: TGTGCCAGCAGTCCGCCACCTTGGCGGGACTCCTACGAGCAGTACTTC. Protein: CASSPPPWRDSYEQYF.

This rearrangement joins TRBV29-1 to TRBJ2-1, with 10 bases that match TRBD2. The CDR3 contains 16 residues. Germline-derived CDR1 and CDR2 are SQVTM and ANQGSEA. V was pared by 0 bases and J by 1 base, with 3 bases of the junction left unmatched. The CDR3 nucleotides read TGCAGCGTTGAAGACCCTAGCGGGAGTTCCTACAATGAGCAGTTCTTC. Translation gives CSVEDPSGSSYNEQFF.

This clonotype was observed many times. The chain has TRBV11-3 and TRBJ1-1; D remains unclear. With 4 bases removed from V and 8 bases from J, the gap between germline ends came to 14 bases. Germline V lookup: CDR1 SGHNT, CDR2 YENEEA. The CDR3 runs 13 residues. CDR3 in amino acids: CASSSGWGTEAFF. The CDR3 DNA reads as TGTGCCAGCAGCTCCGGTTGGGGAACCGAAGCTTTCTTT.

This clonotype was observed a few times. V and J are TRBV9 and TRBJ1-4, with D possibly being TRBD1 (5 bases). With 0 bases removed from V and 7 bases from J, the gap between germline ends came to 10 bases. This CDR3 spans 14 amino acids. Germline values: CDR1 SGDLS, CDR2 YYNGEE. DNA for the CDR3: TGTGCCAGCAGCGTAGCTCAGGGTCGTGAAAAACTGTTTTTT. Amino acid sequence: CASSVAQGREKLFF. The variable domain in full, completed from reference TRBV9 and TRBJ1-4, reads DSGVTQTPKHLITATGQRVTLRCSPRSGDLSVYWYQQSLDQGLQFLIQYYNGEERAKGNILERFSAQQFPDLHSELNLSSLELGDSALYFCASSVAQGREKLFFGSGTQLSVL.

This chain links TRBV20-1 with TRBJ1-3; 10 bases map to TRBD1. The V and J ends lost 4 bases and 4 bases, in that order; junction bases with no gene match: 4. The CDR3 is 14 residues long. Germline loops: CDR1 DFQATT, CDR2 SNEGSKA (reference sequence). CDR3 residues: CSAKRQGAGNTIYF. The CDR3 DNA sequence: TGCAGTGCTAAGAGACAGGGGGCAGGAAACACCATATATTTT.

This clonotype has ten or more counts. The J gene is TRBJ1-1, the V gene TRBV5-1; tentatively, D is TRBD1 (6 bases). Germline V gene data show CDR1 as SGHRS and CDR2 as YFSETQ. The CDR3 length is 15 residues. Trimming stripped 2 bases from V and 0 bases from J, with 11 bases between. For the CDR3, the DNA is TGCGCCAGCAGCTTTACACCAGGGGTGAACACTGAAGCTTTCTTT. This gives the protein CASSFTPGVNTEAFF.

This clonotype was counted many times. J is TRBJ2-2 and V is TRBV6-5; 9 bases are a match to TRBD1. Trimming removed 4 bases from V and 3 bases from J; junction bases left unmatched: 12. CDR1 MNHEY and CDR2 SVGAGI come from the germline V gene. This CDR3 contains 18 residues. For the CDR3, the DNA is TGTGCCAGCAGTTCCAACAGGTTACAGGGGGCGGACACCGGGGAGCTGTTTTTT. It is translated as CASSSNRLQGADTGELFF.

This clonotype showed up many times. The CDR3 is CASKTGGGTAEAFF. The CDR3 DNA reads TGTGCCAGCAAGACGGGGGGAGGAACGGCTGAAGCTTTCTTT. The gene calls are TRBV6-1 and TRBJ1-1; perhaps TRBD1 as D (5 bases). This CDR3 spans 14 amino acids. V lost 7 bases and J 6 bases, leaving 18 bases between the germline ends. The germline CDR1 and CDR2 sequences are MNHNS and SASEGT.

This clonotype was seen ten or more times. This sequence joins TRBV28 and TRBJ2-3; tentatively, D is TRBD1 or TRBD2 (6 bases each). Germline assignment: CDR1 MDHEN and CDR2 SYDVKM. The CDR3 spans 17 residues. The V end was cut by 3 bases, the J end by 2 bases, with 18 bases between. CDR3 amino acids: CASSFWDRGRATDTQYF. CDR3 in DNA: TGTGCCAGCAGTTTTTGGGATCGGGGGCGGGCCACAGATACGCAGTATTTT.

This clonotype has a count of ten or more. J is TRBJ1-1 and V is TRBV7-9; weak D call: TRBD1 (5 bases). From germline, CDR1 is SEHNR and CDR2 FQNEAQ (reference sequence). V lost 5 bases and J lost 4, with 20 bases in between. The CDR3 covers 16 residues. The CDR3 here is CASSPQPVPGGTEAFF. CDR3 coding DNA: TGTGCCAGCAGCCCCCAACCCGTCCCGGGGGGCACTGAAGCTTTCTTT.

This clonotype was seen a few times. The chain recombines TRBV9 with TRBJ2-1; D is unclear. The V gene's germline CDR1 is SGDLS and CDR2 YYNGEE. The CDR3 is made up of 15 amino acids. V lost 3 bases and J 5 bases, leaving 15 bases between the germline ends. CDR3 coding DNA: TGTGCCAGCAGCGCGCCCCTTGATGGCGACAATGAGCAGTTCTTC. Protein product: CASSAPLDGDNEQFF.

The genes are TRBV9 and TRBJ2-1; 9 bases map to TRBD1. CDR1 and CDR2 from the germline V gene are SGDLS and YYNGEE. The junction had 11 bases not matched to a gene; V was cut back by 3 bases and J by 4 bases. CDR3 length: 17 amino acids. The chain's CDR3 is CASSGEPGTGKYNEQFF. The CDR3 nucleotides are TGTGCCAGCAGCGGCGAGCCCGGGACAGGGAAGTACAATGAGCAGTTCTTC. The whole variable domain, filled in from reference TRBV9 and TRBJ2-1, reads DSGVTQTPKHLITATGQRVTLRCSPRSGDLSVYWYQQSLDQGLQFLIQYYNGEERAKGNILERFSAQQFPDLHSELNLSSLELGDSALYFCASSGEPGTGKYNEQFFGPGTRLTVL.